One sample yielded the 31 T cell receptor beta chains listed below, sequenced in a study of shared clonotypes between healthy human individuals (dated by TCRdb to between 2020 and 2021). Library preparation was by the immunoSEQ multiplex PCR assay. TCRdb mirrors the immuneACCESS table, restricted to in-frame sequences. Some clones are absent from its copies; in checked studies, under half trace to an unresolved V gene, and the reason for the others is unknown. The sample records about 1 million clones, around 78% of which are singletons. The top ten hold more than 0.45% of the sample. Material: memory CD4+ T cells from PBMCs. According to the study, the label for this sample's cell subset or site signals: CD45RA-negative fraction. These receptors were obtained from a man between 18 and 35 years old in good health. Some clones in this sample may be carry-over from other donors' samples.

As regards this clone: At one end the junction does not follow the germline gene, possibly because of a read error. The chain combines TRBV6-5 with TRBJ2-7; 7 bases align to TRBD1. This CDR3 is 14 amino acids long. CDR1 MNHEY and CDR2 SVGAGI come from the germline V gene. CDR3 in DNA: TGTGCCAGCAGCTACTCGCGGACAGGCCACGAGCAGTACTTC. Translation: CASSYSRTGHEQYF.

The sample holds a few counts of this clone. The chain combines TRBV4-1 with TRBJ1-1; D remains unclear. The CDR3 sequence is 15 residues long. V lost 2 bases, J lost 3 bases, and 13 bases lay in between. Germline V gene lookup returns CDR1 MGHRA and CDR2 YSYEKL. Written as DNA, the CDR3 is TGCGCCAGCAGCCAAAAAGGGTTGGAGGACACTGAAGCTTTCTTT. This codes for CASSQKGLEDTEAFF.

V is TRBV7-8 and J is TRBJ1-3; no clear D gene. This CDR3 region has 16 residues. Germline V gene data show CDR1 as SGHVS and CDR2 as FQNEAQ. Trimming left V 2 bases short and J 0 bases short, with 11 bases between. The DNA for the CDR3 is TGTGCCAGCAGCTTATTTACTTCCCTCTCTGGAAACACCATATATTTT. Translated, it gives CASSLFTSLSGNTIYF.

The chain combines TRBV7-2 with TRBJ2-2; D is perhaps TRBD2 (6 bases). The CDR3 is 14 residues long. Trimming pared 1 base from V and 4 bases from J, leaving 7 bases between. CDR1 is SGHTA and CDR2 is FQGNSA in the germline V gene. This CDR3 is CASSLVSGTGELFF. The CDR3 coding sequence is TGTGCCAGCAGCTTAGTTAGCGGCACCGGGGAGCTGTTTTTT.

This clone was observed a handful of times. V and J are TRBV4-1 and TRBJ1-2; 8 bases line up with TRBD1. After removal of 3 bases from V and 6 bases from J, the junction contained 12 bases not matched to a gene. Per the germline V gene, CDR1 is MGHRA and CDR2 is YSYEKL. This CDR3 comprises 16 residues. The CDR3 is CASSQGQGAVSHGYTF. The DNA for the CDR3 is TGCGCCAGCAGCCAGGGGCAGGGGGCGGTTAGCCATGGCTACACCTTC.

The gene calls are TRBV9 and TRBJ1-3; TRBD1 agrees at 10 bases. This CDR3 has 17 amino acids. Per germline, CDR1 SGDLS and CDR2 YYNGEE. V was pared by 0 bases and J by 0 bases, with 3 bases of the junction left unmatched. Here the CDR3 reads CASSVEGTGDSGNTIYF. As DNA, the CDR3 is TGTGCCAGCAGCGTAGAAGGGACAGGGGACTCTGGAAACACCATATATTTT.

In the case of this clone: A read error is possible here, since a much larger clone lies one base away. V usage is TRBV6-5 and J usage is TRBJ1-2; 10 bases match TRBD1. Trimming took 6 bases from V and 5 from J; bases not matched to a gene: 6. CDR3 length: 14 residues. Germline assignment: CDR1 MNHEY and CDR2 SVGAGI. CDR3 loop: CASRTGTGAYGYTF. The CDR3 nucleotides read TGTGCCAGCAGAACCGGGACAGGGGCGTATGGCTACACCTTC.

This clone was detected only a few times. V usage is TRBV2 and J usage is TRBJ2-1, with D perhaps TRBD2 (6 bases). V was cut by 6 bases and J by 10 bases, with 16 bases left in between. Germline V gene lookup returns CDR1 SNHLY and CDR2 FYNNEI. CDR3 length: 13 amino acids. The CDR3 reads CASSTGTAIEQFF. The CDR3 DNA follows: TGTGCCAGCAGCACCGGGACTGCAATCGAGCAGTTCTTC.

The rearrangement links TRBV11-2 to TRBJ1-3; 11 bases match TRBD1. With V trimmed by 5 bases and J by 11 bases, 5 bases remained unmatched. The CDR3 length is 13 residues. In germline, CDR1 is SGHAT, CDR2 FQNNGV. As DNA, the CDR3 is TGTGCCAGCAGCCGGGGACAGGGGGAGTCCATATATTTT. It specifies CASSRGQGESIYF.

The chain employs TRBV9 and TRBJ1-1; 7 bases agree with TRBD1. Trimming removed 0 bases from V and 4 bases from J; junction bases left unmatched: 9. This CDR3 has 16 residues. Germline V lookup: CDR1 SGDLS, CDR2 YYNGEE. As DNA, the CDR3 is TGTGCCAGCAGCGTAGGAGGAGGGGGCGTAGCCACTGAAGCTTTCTTT. Translated: CASSVGGGGVATEAFF.

This clone was observed a single time. This chain links TRBV5-6 with TRBJ2-1; D is unclear. Trimming shortened V by 3 bases and J by 7 bases, and 11 bases separated the two germline ends. Looked up from germline, CDR1 is SGHDT and CDR2 is YYEEEE. The CDR3 length is 13 residues. In nucleotides, the CDR3 is TGTGCCAGCAGCTCTTTACAGAGAAATGAGCAGTTCTTC. Translated: CASSSLQRNEQFF.

The V call is TRBV5-6, the J call TRBJ2-5; D might be TRBD1 (7 bases). Trimming took 0 bases from V and 5 from J, leaving 14 bases between them. Germline values: CDR1 SGHDT, CDR2 YYEEEE. CDR3 size: 15 residues. CDR3 region: CASSLEEGALETQYF. CDR3 nucleotide sequence: TGTGCCAGCAGCTTGGAGGAGGGGGCATTGGAGACCCAGTACTTC.

This clone is a singleton in its sample. The chain couples TRBV14 to TRBJ2-1; 9 positions match TRBD2. CDR1 is SGHDN, CDR2 FVKESK, per germline. There are 13 residues in the CDR3. Trimming at V came to 10 bases and at J to 2 bases, leaving 3 bases not matched to a gene. CDR3 region: CATSSGTYNEQFF. The CDR3 nucleotides are TGTGCCACTTCTAGCGGGACCTACAATGAGCAGTTCTTC.

V and J are TRBV11-2 and TRBJ2-7; 7 bases are shared with TRBD1. The V segment lost 5 bases and the J segment 6 bases; nucleotides outside the gene matches: 4. The CDR3 length is 12 residues. The germline gives CDR1 SGHAT, CDR2 FQNNGV. CDR3 in amino acids: CASSTNRGEQYF. As DNA, the CDR3 is TGTGCCAGCAGCACAAACAGGGGCGAGCAGTACTTC.

This clone was counted between two and nine times. This chain connects TRBV2 to TRBJ2-2; 9 positions agree with TRBD2. The CDR3 covers 15 residues. Per germline, CDR1 SNHLY and CDR2 FYNNEI. The V and J ends lost 3 bases and 5 bases, in that order; junction bases with no gene match: 4. The CDR3 coding sequence is TGTGCCAGCAGTGATTTAGCGGGAGATACCGGGGAGCTGTTTTTT. It translates to CASSDLAGDTGELFF.

This clone was seen once. Here the CDR3 reads CSARLLMGYTF. The CDR3 DNA reads TGCAGTGCCCGTTTACTAATGGGCTACACCTTC. The chain employs TRBV20-1 and TRBJ1-2; no firm D call. CDR1 and CDR2 (germline): DFQATT, SNEGSKA (reference sequence). V was pared by 6 bases and J by 8 bases, with 13 bases between. This CDR3 is 11 amino acids long.

V gene TRBV7-7 combines with J gene TRBJ2-2, with D perhaps matching TRBD1 (6 bases). Germline V lookup: CDR1 SSHAT, CDR2 FNYEAQ (reference sequence). This CDR3 comprises 14 residues. Trimming pared 4 bases from V and 4 bases from J, leaving 10 bases between. As DNA, the CDR3 is TGTGCCAGCAGCTACAGGGTTGGCACCGGGGAGCTGTTTTTT. This gives the protein CASSYRVGTGELFF.

The chain recombines TRBV2 with TRBJ2-3, with D unresolved. The CDR3 is 8 amino acids. Trimming shortened V by 4 bases and J by 12 bases, and 2 bases separated the two germline ends. The germline V gene has CDR1 SNHLY and CDR2 FYNNEI. The CDR3 DNA reads TGTGCCAGCAGTGCCCAGTATTTT. Translated: CASSAQYF.

V usage is TRBV6-5 and J usage is TRBJ2-2; D gene ambiguous. V lost 7 bases and J 5 bases, leaving 8 bases between the germline ends. Germline V gene data show CDR1 as MNHEY and CDR2 as SVGAGI. This CDR3 is built from 12 residues. The CDR3 DNA is TGTGCCAGCAAAAGGCGGACCGGGGAGCTGTTTTTT. It codes for CASKRRTGELFF.

CDR3 DNA sequence: TGTGCCAGCAGTTACTCTCGGGCTAGCGATACGCAGTATTTT. Its protein is CASSYSRASDTQYF. V is TRBV6-5 and J is TRBJ2-3; a possible D gene is TRBD2 (5 bases). The CDR3 loop spans 14 amino acids. Trimming stripped 0 bases from V and 6 bases from J, with 10 bases between. Germline V CDR1 and CDR2: MNHEY, SVGAGI.

J is TRBJ2-7 and V is TRBV5-6; D gene ambiguous. CDR3 size: 15 residues. Germline V gives CDR1 SGHDT, CDR2 YYEEEE. Between the trimmed V and J ends, which lost 3 bases and 5 bases, there was a span of 18 bases. CDR3 nucleotides: TGTGCCAGCAGCTCTTATGCAGCCGGGCGCCACGAGCAGTACTTC. Translating it yields CASSSYAAGRHEQYF.

The table lists this clone with a few counts. The chain joins TRBV18 to TRBJ1-3; possibly TRBD1 for D (5 bases). V lost 2 bases and J 0 bases, leaving 8 bases between the germline ends. Per the germline V gene, CDR1 is KGHSH and CDR2 is LQKENI. The CDR3 runs 15 residues. The DNA for the CDR3 is TGTGCCAGCTCACCAGGGGCAGACTCTGGAAACACCATATATTTT. This codes for CASSPGADSGNTIYF.

In the case of this clone: Other nucleotide sequences in the sample specify the same CDR3. The chain combines TRBV5-1 with TRBJ2-3; weak D call: TRBD1 (5 bases). The V end was cut by 1 base, the J end by 5 bases, with 5 bases between. The CDR3 extends over 12 amino acids. Germline assignment: CDR1 SGHRS and CDR2 YFSETQ. The CDR3 DNA is TGCGCCAGCAGCTTGCAGGGAGATACGCAGTATTTT. Residues: CASSLQGDTQYF.

This rearrangement joins TRBV14 to TRBJ2-7; D is uncertain. The germline V gene has CDR1 SGHDN and CDR2 FVKESK. V was trimmed by 4 bases and J by 6 bases, leaving 10 bases between them. The CDR3 runs 12 residues. CDR3 amino acids: CASSPPFGEQYF. The CDR3 DNA follows: TGTGCCAGCAGCCCCCCCTTCGGCGAGCAGTACTTC.

This clone was counted between two and nine times. V usage is TRBV6-5 and J usage is TRBJ1-2; 9 nucleotides line up with TRBD1. The V and J ends lost 7 bases and 4 bases, in that order; junction bases with no gene match: 4. Germline V gene lookup returns CDR1 MNHEY and CDR2 SVGAGI. The CDR3 is made up of 13 amino acids. CDR3 loop: CASKTGGLYGYTF. CDR3 bases: TGTGCCAGCAAGACAGGGGGACTCTATGGCTACACCTTC.

This clone was detected a few times. This chain connects TRBV2 to TRBJ2-7, with D possibly TRBD1 on 6 matching bases. The CDR3 contains 11 residues. The V gene lost 10 bases and the J gene lost 6 bases, with 13 bases spanning the gap. Looked up from germline, CDR1 is SNHLY and CDR2 is FYNNEI. CDR3 nucleotides: TGTGCCACCCACAGGGAAGGCGAGCAGTACTTC. Its translation: CATHREGEQYF.

J is TRBJ2-5 and V is TRBV18; TRBD1 matches at 7 bases. There are 14 residues in the CDR3. The V gene end was trimmed by 4 bases and the J gene end by 5 bases; junction bases not matched to a gene: 7. From germline, CDR1 is KGHSH and CDR2 LQKENI. This CDR3 reads CASSLNYRGETQYF. CDR3 DNA sequence: TGTGCCAGCTCACTAAACTACAGGGGTGAGACCCAGTACTTC.

The chain employs TRBV4-1 and TRBJ2-6, with D perhaps assigned TRBD1 or TRBD2 (7 bases each). Germline V gene lookup returns CDR1 MGHRA and CDR2 YSYEKL. The CDR3 totals 16 residues. V dropped 6 bases and J dropped 4 bases, with 16 bases sitting between them. The CDR3 here is CASSPGGATGANVLTF. CDR3 DNA sequence: TGCGCCAGCAGTCCAGGGGGGGCAACCGGGGCCAACGTCCTGACTTTC.

The chain couples TRBV2 to TRBJ1-2; D uncertain. Trimming took 4 bases from V and 3 from J, leaving 12 bases between them. Germline loops: CDR1 SNHLY, CDR2 FYNNEI. The CDR3 totals 14 residues. CDR3 amino acids: CASSVTGLDYGYTF. DNA of the CDR3: TGTGCCAGCAGTGTAACGGGTCTGGACTATGGCTACACCTTC.

J is TRBJ2-3 and V is TRBV7-3; D uncertain. CDR1 and CDR2 from the germline V gene are SGHTA and FQGTGA. This CDR3 has 13 residues. The germline V and J ends were trimmed by 3 bases and 5 bases, with 9 bases remaining between them. The CDR3 protein is CASSFSFGDTQYF. CDR3 bases: TGTGCCAGCAGCTTTTCGTTCGGAGATACGCAGTATTTT.

Of note for this clone: Distinct nucleotide sequences in the sample also encode this CDR3. The CDR3 is CAWSVWASGNTIYF. Here the CDR3 DNA reads TGTGCCTGGAGTGTATGGGCGTCTGGAAACACCATATATTTT. The rearrangement joins TRBV30 to TRBJ1-3; D is uncertain. The V and J ends lost 0 bases and 1 base respectively, with 7 bases between them. The CDR3 totals 14 residues. Germline V gene lookup returns CDR1 GTSNPN and CDR2 SVGIG (reference sequence).